This TCR beta chain was recorded in a study of T-cell reconstitution after alpha-beta-depleted transplantation in children. In the case of this clonotype: Its antigen is not identified.

Researchers prepared the TCRbeta library using unique molecular identifiers, the study reports. MiXCR, applied by TCRdb to the PCR reads, yields one record per CDR3 protein. The data hold 250,000 to 350,000 distinct CDR3 sequences, with around 20% observed a single time. Germline trimming cut 7 bases from V and 8 bases from J; bases unmatched to any gene: 19. The CDR3 length is 17 residues. Germline CDR1 is SNHLY and CDR2 is FYNNEI. Study results and caveats: About two months after transplant, alpha-beta T cells reportedly came from several hundred expanded graft clones.

The source of this sequence is a male patient younger than 18 who had a stem cell transplant for acute lymphoblastic leukemia, so the T cells may come from the graft donor. The chain combines TRBV2 with TRBJ1-4; 7 bases line up with TRBD1. The material was PBMCs, mostly from graft donor cells, obtained 180 days after TCRalphabeta/CD19-depleted stem cell transplant. CDR3 DNA: TGTGCCAGCACTCGACAGGGAAGCCGTGGCTTTTGGGAAAAACTGTTTTTT. The encoded protein is CASTRQGSRGFWEKLFF.